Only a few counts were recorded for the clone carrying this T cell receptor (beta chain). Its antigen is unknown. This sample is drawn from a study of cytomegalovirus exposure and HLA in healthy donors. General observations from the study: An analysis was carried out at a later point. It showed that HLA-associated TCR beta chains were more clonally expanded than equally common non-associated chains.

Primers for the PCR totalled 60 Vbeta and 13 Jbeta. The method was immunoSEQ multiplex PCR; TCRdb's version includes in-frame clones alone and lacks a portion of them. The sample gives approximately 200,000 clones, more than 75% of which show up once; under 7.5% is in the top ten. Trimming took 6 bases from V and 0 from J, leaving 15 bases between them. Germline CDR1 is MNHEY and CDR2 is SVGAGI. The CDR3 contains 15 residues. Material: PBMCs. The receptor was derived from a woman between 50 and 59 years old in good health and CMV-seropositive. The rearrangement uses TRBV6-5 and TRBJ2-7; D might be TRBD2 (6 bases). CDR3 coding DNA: TGTGCCAGCAGGCCGGTGGGGGGTGGCTCCTACGAGCAGTACTTC. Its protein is CASRPVGGGSYEQYF.